This TCR beta chain was identified in a study of blood T cell repertoires in COVID-19. About the research overall: Acute and convalescent COVID-19 specimens originated in the United States, Italy and Spain. PBMCs, B-cell-depleted T cells, or T cells provided the cDNA or gDNA that made up the material.

V was clipped by 11 bases and J by 7 bases, with 13 bases between them. The germline V gene has CDR1 KGHDR and CDR2 SFDVKD. The CDR3 is 11 residues long. In the original analysis: Using reference gene primer amplification, nucleated cell counts were estimated. The repertoire was sequenced with immunoSEQ multiplex PCR; TCRdb's copy has only in-frame clones and lacks some. The DNA gave D and trimming, while V, J and clone size come from that table. The sample has around 46,000 clones; 70% to 90% are singletons. The TCR originated in a man aged 40-49 years with active COVID-19. The sample consisted of peripheral blood. The V gene is TRBV24-1, the J gene TRBJ1-2, with D possibly TRBD1 on 6 matching bases. CDR3 protein: CASQGLSGYTF. CDR3 nucleotides: TGTGCCAGCCAGGGGCTGAGTGGCTACACCTTC.